These 20 T cell receptor beta chains were sequenced from one sample in a study of vaccination and CD4 T cells after COVID-19. Treatment specified: approximately nine-day PBMC culture with coronavirus spike peptide pools or control peptides (ViraFEST assay). Antigen specificity for these receptors is unknown. Cultured CD4+ T cell DNA underwent sequencing with the Oncomine TCR Beta short-read assay. TCRdb recomputed calls from the PCR reads with MiXCR, one row per CDR3 protein. The sample records over 15,000 distinct CDR3 sequences, approximately 61% being singletons. The source was CD4+ T cells from blood, cultured in vitro, collected after SARS-CoV-2 vaccination. The receptor set was obtained from a human donor who had recovered from COVID-19.

This clonotype has more than one count but fewer than ten. The gene calls are TRBV27 and TRBJ1-2; a weak D match, TRBD1 (5 bases). Germline CDR1 reads MNHEY; CDR2 reads SMNVEV (reference sequence). CDR3 length: 15 amino acids. Trimming left V 2 bases short and J 4 bases short, with 14 bases between. CDR3 bases: TGTGCCAGCAGTTTAAGGGGTCAGATCCTCTATGGCTACACCTTC. This encodes CASSLRGQILYGYTF.

The genes are TRBV7-3 and TRBJ1-6; D gene ambiguous. V was trimmed by 5 bases and J by 7 bases, leaving 9 bases between them. The CDR3 runs to 13 residues. The germline V gene has CDR1 SGHTA and CDR2 FQGTGA. The CDR3 region is CASSESPNSPLHF. Written as DNA, the CDR3 is TGTGCCAGCAGCGAATCCCCGAATTCACCCCTCCACTTT.

This chain joins TRBV6-2 or TRBV6-3 and TRBJ1-5, with D unclear. Germline V gives CDR1 MNHEY, CDR2 SVGEGT. The CDR3 runs 15 residues. Trimming took off 7 bases at V and 0 bases at J, with 13 bases between the two ends. The CDR3 loop is CASTKRLSSNQPQHF. CDR3 DNA sequence: TGTGCCAGCACCAAAAGGTTATCTAGCAATCAGCCCCAGCATTTT.

This clonotype is a singleton in its sample. CDR3 in DNA: TGCGCCAGCAGCCAACCAGGGGGCGCTGAAGCTTTCTTT. The encoded protein is CASSQPGGAEAFF. The chain combines TRBV4-3 with TRBJ1-1; 8 bases match TRBD1. V lost 2 bases and J lost 6; bases outside the gene matches: 2. From germline, CDR1 is LGHNA and CDR2 YSLEER. This CDR3 contains 13 residues.

The rearrangement links TRBV20-1 to TRBJ2-7; tentatively, D is TRBD1 (8 bases). Trimming left V 5 bases short and J 3 bases short, with 17 bases between. This CDR3 is 14 amino acids long. Germline CDR1 reads DFQATT; CDR2 reads SNEGSKA (reference sequence). The CDR3 spells CSARRQGRDYEQYF. The DNA for the CDR3 is TGCAGTGCTCGAAGACAGGGGAGGGACTACGAGCAGTACTTC.

The chain recombines TRBV7-2 with TRBJ1-2; D is possibly TRBD1 (6 bases). Germline loops: CDR1 SGHTA, CDR2 FQGNSA. V gave up 5 bases and J gave up 6 bases, with 22 bases separating them. The CDR3 runs to 16 residues. CDR3 in amino acids: CASSLQMDTRGHGYTF. The CDR3 DNA follows: TGTGCCAGCAGCCTTCAAATGGATACCAGGGGACATGGCTACACCTTC. Filled out from reference TRBV7-2 and TRBJ1-2, the complete variable domain reads GAGVSQSPSNKVTEKGKDVELRCDPISGHTALYWYRQSLGQGLEFLIYFQGNSAPDKSGLPSDRFSAERTGGSVSTLTIQRTQQEDSAVYLCASSLQMDTRGHGYTFGSGTRLTVV.

V gene TRBV9 combines with J gene TRBJ1-6; 10 bases fit TRBD1. Unmatched junction bases numbered 6, after V lost 2 bases and J lost 10 bases. CDR3 length: 15 amino acids. Per the germline V gene, CDR1 is SGDLS and CDR2 is YYNGEE. The CDR3 here is CASSVTGQGLSPLHF. The CDR3 coding sequence is TGTGCCAGCAGCGTGACGGGACAGGGGTTGTCACCCCTCCACTTT.

This clonotype has just a few counts. The chain has TRBV15 and TRBJ1-2, with D unclear. The CDR3 is 13 amino acids. From germline, CDR1 is LNHNV and CDR2 YYDKDF (reference sequence). V dropped 5 bases and J dropped 5 bases, with 12 bases sitting between them. The CDR3 bases are TGTGCCACCAGCTCCCGAGTTGGTTATGGCTACACCTTC. Protein product: CATSSRVGYGYTF.

The chain joins TRBV7-9 to TRBJ1-2; 10 nucleotides match TRBD1. This CDR3 comprises 14 residues. J gave up 6 bases and V 5 bases, and 6 bases lay outside the gene matches. In germline, CDR1 is SEHNR, CDR2 FQNEAQ (reference sequence). Written as DNA, the CDR3 is TGTGCCAGCAGCCCGACGACAGGGGGCGATGGCTACACCTTC. Translated, it gives CASSPTTGGDGYTF.

The rearrangement joins TRBV7-8 to TRBJ1-1; D ambiguous. The germline CDR1 and CDR2 sequences are SGHVS and FQNEAQ. CDR3 length: 16 amino acids. Trimming pared 3 bases from V and 4 bases from J, leaving 18 bases between. CDR3 residues: CASSFGKGPMPTEAFF. CDR3 in DNA: TGTGCCAGCAGCTTTGGAAAAGGACCCATGCCCACTGAAGCTTTCTTT.

The V call is TRBV20-1, the J call TRBJ2-1; D uncertain. The CDR3 runs to 14 residues. The V end was cut by 2 bases, the J end by 8 bases, with 16 bases between. Germline CDR1 reads DFQATT; CDR2 reads SNEGSKA (reference sequence). The CDR3 DNA follows: TGCAGTGCTAGACCCGTTGAGGTTGGCGATGAGCAGTTCTTC. It specifies CSARPVEVGDEQFF.

J is TRBJ2-1 and V is TRBV7-2, with 9 bases aligning to TRBD1. The trim removed 3 bases at V and 2 bases at J, leaving 2 bases unmatched. Germline V gene data show CDR1 as SGHTA and CDR2 as FQGNSA. The CDR3 is 15 amino acids. Written as DNA, the CDR3 is TGTGCCAGCAGCTTGGGGACAGGGCCCTACAATGAGCAGTTCTTC. Residues: CASSLGTGPYNEQFF. The full variable domain, with the rest looked up from reference TRBV7-2 and TRBJ2-1, is GAGVSQSPSNKVTEKGKDVELRCDPISGHTALYWYRQSLGQGLEFLIYFQGNSAPDKSGLPSDRFSAERTGGSVSTLTIQRTQQEDSAVYLCASSLGTGPYNEQFFGPGTRLTVL.

This chain uses TRBV5-4 with TRBJ1-2; D not resolved. The CDR3 consists of 14 residues. The V end lost 0 bases, the J end lost 4 bases, and 10 bases lay between the germline ends. Germline CDR1 reads SGHNT; CDR2 reads YYREEE (reference sequence). The CDR3 coding sequence is TGTGCCAGCAGCTTGGTAGACATGGGCTATGGCTACACCTTC. It translates to CASSLVDMGYGYTF. The full variable domain, in which reference TRBV5-4 and TRBJ1-2 provide the parts outside the CDR3, is ETGVTQSPTHLIKTRGQQVTLRCSSQSGHNTVSWYQQALGQGPQFIFQYYREEENGRGNFPPRFSGLQFPNYSSELNVNALELDDSALYLCASSLVDMGYGYTFGSGTRLTVV.

This clonotype was observed a handful of times. V gene TRBV20-1 combines with J gene TRBJ1-2, with a possible D match to TRBD1 (6 bases). Germline CDR1 is DFQATT and CDR2 is SNEGSKA (reference sequence). V was shortened by 6 bases and J by 0 bases, with 11 bases between the two germline ends. The CDR3 length is 13 residues. CDR3 nucleotides: TGCAGTGCCCCGGACAGCTCTAACTATGGCTACACCTTC. This translates into CSAPDSSNYGYTF.

V gene TRBV7-2 combines with J gene TRBJ1-6; D unresolved. Trimming took 2 bases from V and 19 from J, leaving 9 bases between them. The germline V gene encodes CDR1 SGHTA and CDR2 FQGNSA. The CDR3 is 10 residues long. The CDR3 bases are TGTGCCAGCAGCTTAAGGGATGATCACTTT. This translates into CASSLRDDHF.

The rearrangement uses TRBV7-2 and TRBJ1-5; TRBD1 might be the D (6 bases). Germline CDR1 is SGHTA and CDR2 is FQGNSA. Trimming took off 3 bases at V and 1 base at J, with 10 bases between the two ends. The CDR3 runs to 15 residues. The CDR3 nucleotides are TGTGCCAGCAGCTTCCAAAGGGGGAGCAATCAGCCCCAGCATTTT. Translated: CASSFQRGSNQPQHF.

This clonotype was counted only a few times. The CDR3 here is CASRSSTSGGTDTQYF. CDR3 sequence (DNA): TGTGCCAGCAGGTCCTCCACTAGCGGGGGCACAGATACGCAGTATTTT. The V and J genes are TRBV6-2 or TRBV6-3 and TRBJ2-3, with 10 nucleotides matching TRBD2. Germline CDR1 MNHEY, CDR2 SVGEGT. The V gene end was trimmed by 6 bases and the J gene end by 1 base; junction bases not matched to a gene: 7. This CDR3 contains 16 residues.

The rearrangement joins TRBV20-1 to TRBJ2-5; 9 nucleotides agree with TRBD1. This CDR3 region has 14 residues. V lost 3 bases to trimming and J lost 4 bases; unmatched junction nucleotides: 6. The germline V gene encodes CDR1 DFQATT and CDR2 SNEGSKA (reference sequence). This CDR3 reads CSARTGGSSETQYF. CDR3 sequence (DNA): TGCAGTGCTAGGACAGGGGGAAGTTCAGAGACCCAGTACTTC.

The V call is TRBV6-5, the J call TRBJ1-5; D is unresolved. The CDR3 extends over 14 amino acids. Germline V lookup: CDR1 MNHEY, CDR2 SVGAGI. V was clipped by 0 bases and J by 6 bases, with 9 bases between them. The CDR3 DNA reads as TGTGCCAGCAGTTACTCGTCGGGAGCTCAGCCCCAGCATTTT. Its protein is CASSYSSGAQPQHF.

The rearrangement links TRBV18 to TRBJ2-3; D might be TRBD1 or TRBD2, each matching 6 bases. The CDR3 length is 16 residues. Germline V CDR1 and CDR2: KGHSH, LQKENI. Trimming left V 5 bases short and J 6 bases short, with 21 bases between. The DNA of the CDR3 is TGTGCCAGCTCAACGAAGTTACACGGAGGGGGGGATACGCAGTATTTT. This codes for CASSTKLHGGGDTQYF.